Given below is one TCR beta chain in context. Its antigen is not identified. The sample comes from a study of T cell responses to AZD1222 COVID-19 vaccine. Overall study findings and caveats: A rise in Spike-specific TCR breadth and depth followed two AZD1222 doses. The study sampled repertoires only after the peak T cell response. The study found vaccine-associated CD4 TCRs spanning spike, dominant at 160-218 and 743-854. At study baseline, merely six AZD1222 recipients were seropositive.

The repertoire was sequenced with immunoSEQ multiplex PCR; TCRdb's copy has only in-frame clones and lacks some. The data hold 90,000 to 120,000 clones, with 75% to 95% observed a single time. This clonotype was sampled from an adult who received the AZD1222 COVID-19 vaccine. The source was peripheral blood, collected 28 days after the second AZD1222 dose.

The CDR3 sequence is CASSQTGELFF. The DNA for the CDR3 is TGTGCCAGCAGCCAGACCGGGGAGCTGTTTTTT. The rearrangement joins TRBV6-2 or TRBV6-3 to TRBJ2-2; unclear D gene. Deletions cut 6 bases from V and 5 bases from J, with 4 bases between. Germline CDR1 MNHEY, CDR2 SVGEGT. The CDR3 sequence is 11 residues long.